This TCR beta chain was obtained from a study of OX40 agonist ivuxolimab in advanced cancers. Across the study: Patients were infused with ivuxolimab every 2 weeks at 0.01 to 10 mg/kg. Checkpoint inhibitors had been given previously to about 38% of patients. A male proportion of over 75% was recorded, with mean age around 62 years and range about 20 to 90.

Produced via immunoSEQ multiplex PCR; TCRdb's table is partial and in-frame only. The sample lists 65,000 to 75,000 clones, less than 85% occurring once. Findings and caveats of the study: CD8+ T cells were the subset that, on average, had more expanded clones than CD4+.

With regard to this clone: The antigen remains undetermined.

V shed 5 bases and J 6 bases; nucleotides not matched to a gene: 15. This CDR3 is built from 17 residues. Germline V gene data show CDR1 as SGHAT and CDR2 as FQNNGV. Here the sequenced sample was CD4+ or CD8+ T cells sorted from blood, taken in a trial of the OX40 agonist ivuxolimab. The source is an adult with an advanced solid tumor such as melanoma, head and neck, liver or kidney cancer. The chain carries TRBV11-2 and TRBJ2-7, with 11 bases matching TRBD2. In DNA form, the CDR3 reads TGTGCCAGCAGCCTCGTCGGGACTAGCGGCCTCAGGGGCGAGCAGTACTTC. Protein product: CASSLVGTSGLRGEQYF.